A single sample gave rise to the 21 T cell receptor beta chains below, sequenced in a study of PD-L1 blockade in urothelial cancer. Data came from immunoSEQ multiplex PCR; TCRdb stores just in-frame clones and leaves some out. The data show some 77,000 clones, 87% seen once. The sequences come from PBMCs, collected around atezolizumab (anti-PD-L1) treatment. The receptors come from a woman aged 65 to 85 with urothelial cancer.

The chain uses TRBV20-1 and TRBJ1-2, with D uncertain. This CDR3 spans 11 amino acids. Trimming took off 5 bases at V and 9 bases at J, with 13 bases between the two ends. CDR1 DFQATT and CDR2 SNEGSKA come from the germline V gene (reference sequence). DNA of the CDR3: TGCAGTGCTTTAGAGGCGCGTAGCTACACCTTC. It codes for CSALEARSYTF.

The J gene is TRBJ2-3, the V gene TRBV5-6, with D possibly being TRBD2 (6 bases). With 0 bases removed from V and 4 bases from J, the gap between germline ends came to 9 bases. The CDR3 is 14 residues long. Germline loops: CDR1 SGHDT, CDR2 YYEEEE. The DNA for the CDR3 is TGTGCCAGCAGCTTGGTTGGGGGGTCAGATACGCAGTATTTT. Protein sequence: CASSLVGGSDTQYF. Drawing the rest from reference TRBV5-6 and TRBJ2-3, the complete variable domain is DAGVTQSPTHLIKTRGQQVTLRCSPKSGHDTVSWYQQALGQGPQFIFQYYEEEERQRGNFPDRFSGHQFPNYSSELNVNALLLGDSALYLCASSLVGGSDTQYFGPGTRLTVL.

The chain has TRBV5-5 and TRBJ2-3; 10 bases fit TRBD2. This CDR3 is 16 amino acids long. Germline V CDR1 and CDR2: SGHKS, YYEKEE (reference sequence). Trimming at V came to 4 bases and at J to 2 bases, leaving 7 bases not matched to a gene. CDR3 residues: CASSPRTSGYTDTQYF. The CDR3 DNA reads as TGTGCCAGCAGCCCGAGGACTAGCGGTTACACAGATACGCAGTATTTT.

The rearrangement joins TRBV10-3 to TRBJ2-7, with D tentatively TRBD2 (6 bases). The CDR3 loop spans 13 amino acids. CDR1 and CDR2 from the germline V gene are ENHRY and SYGVKD. Trimming took off 11 bases at V and 2 bases at J, with 16 bases between the two ends. The CDR3 loop is CAVSRDLAYEQYF. DNA for the CDR3: TGTGCCGTATCCCGGGACTTGGCCTACGAGCAGTACTTC.

V usage is TRBV7-6 and J usage is TRBJ2-3; 7 nucleotides agree with TRBD1. The CDR3 runs to 15 residues. V dropped 1 base and J dropped 6; count of bases not matched to a gene: 7. Germline lookup yields CDR1 SGHVS and CDR2 FNYEAQ. This chain's CDR3 is CASSLEYRGYDTQYF. The CDR3 DNA sequence: TGTGCCAGCAGCTTAGAGTACAGGGGTTACGATACGCAGTATTTT.

The chain joins TRBV7-9 to TRBJ2-2; a weak D match, TRBD1 (6 bases). CDR1 and CDR2 (germline): SEHNR, FQNEAQ (reference sequence). Trimming removed 7 bases from V and 1 base from J, with 16 bases in between. The CDR3 runs to 16 residues. The CDR3 coding sequence is TGTGCCAGCACTCCACCGGGACACCGGAACACCGGGGAGCTGTTTTTT. This gives the protein CASTPPGHRNTGELFF.

The genes are TRBV18 and TRBJ2-6, with D possibly TRBD2 on 7 matching bases. The germline V gene has CDR1 KGHSH and CDR2 LQKENI. This CDR3 comprises 19 residues. V was shortened by 3 bases and J by 2 bases, with 20 bases between the two germline ends. CDR3 amino acids: CASSPRRASGGAGANVLTF. The CDR3 DNA sequence: TGTGCCAGCTCACCCAGAAGGGCCTCGGGGGGCGCTGGGGCCAACGTCCTGACTTTC.

V is TRBV27 and J is TRBJ2-3; TRBD1 matches at 8 bases. CDR3 length: 16 amino acids. The germline V gene encodes CDR1 MNHEY and CDR2 SMNVEV (reference sequence). J was trimmed by 3 bases and V by 2 bases; bases with no gene match: 7. CDR3 sequence: CASSLGYRGATDTQYF. CDR3 DNA: TGTGCCAGCAGTTTAGGGTACAGGGGGGCTACAGATACGCAGTATTTT.

This clone was seen more than once but under ten times. The chain recombines TRBV6-1 with TRBJ2-3; 12 nucleotides agree with TRBD2. Germline CDR1 reads MNHNS; CDR2 reads SASEGT. Trimming cost V 2 bases and J 3 bases; bases outside gene matches: 6. CDR3 length equals 17 residues. CDR3 DNA sequence: TGTGCCAGCAGTGAATGGCCTAGCGGGAGGGGGACAGATACGCAGTATTTT. Amino acids: CASSEWPSGRGTDTQYF.

The chain is built from TRBV28 and TRBJ2-3; TRBD2 matches at 12 bases. The CDR3 is 18 residues long. Trimming removed 5 bases from V and 2 bases from J; junction bases left unmatched: 11. Germline CDR1 and CDR2: MDHEN and SYDVKM. CDR3 DNA sequence: TGTGCCAGCAGTCCTCAGGGAGCTAGCGGGAGGGCCACAGATACGCAGTATTTT. It specifies CASSPQGASGRATDTQYF. Looking up the rest from reference TRBV28 and TRBJ2-3 gives the full variable domain: DVKVTQSSRYLVKRTGEKVFLECVQDMDHENMFWYRQDPGLGLRLIYFSYDVKMKEKGDIPEGYSVSREKKERFSLILESASTNQTSMYLCASSPQGASGRATDTQYFGPGTRLTVL.

The CDR3 sequence: CASSVQGASNSPLHF. The CDR3 DNA sequence: TGTGCCAGCAGCGTTCAGGGGGCATCTAATTCACCCCTCCACTTT. The gene calls are TRBV9 and TRBJ1-6, with 8 bases matching TRBD1. CDR3 length equals 15 residues. CDR1 and CDR2 (germline): SGDLS, YYNGEE. V shed 2 bases and J 6 bases; nucleotides not matched to a gene: 4.

The rearrangement uses TRBV6-1 and TRBJ2-5; D is uncertain. This CDR3 has 14 residues. Between the trimmed V and J ends, which lost 5 bases and 0 bases, there was a span of 10 bases. Germline loops: CDR1 MNHNS, CDR2 SASEGT. The CDR3 DNA sequence: TGTGCCAGCAGTATGACTTGGAACCAAGAGACCCAGTACTTC. Translated, it gives CASSMTWNQETQYF.

V gene TRBV5-4 combines with J gene TRBJ2-5; D unclear. The length of the CDR3 is 13 residues. Germline V lookup: CDR1 SGHNT, CDR2 YYREEE (reference sequence). V was clipped by 0 bases and J by 1 base, with 4 bases between them. The CDR3 protein is CASSLGAQETQYF. The CDR3 coding sequence is TGTGCCAGCAGCTTGGGGGCCCAAGAGACCCAGTACTTC.

The table lists this clone with a few counts. The chain employs TRBV5-1 and TRBJ1-1, with a possible D match to TRBD1 (5 bases). The CDR3 contains 17 residues. Germline V gene sequence: CDR1 SGHRS, CDR2 YFSETQ. V was trimmed by 4 bases and J by 4 bases, leaving 23 bases between them. The CDR3 DNA is TGCGCCAGCAGCGCCGGGACTCCGGGAACCCCTCGCACTGAAGCTTTCTTT. Translating it yields CASSAGTPGTPRTEAFF.

The genes are TRBV6-1 and TRBJ2-5, with D possibly TRBD2 on 5 matching bases. Germline V CDR1 and CDR2: MNHNS, SASEGT. V gave up 1 base and J gave up 1 base, with 10 bases separating them. CDR3 size: 15 residues. The CDR3 DNA follows: TGTGCCAGCAGTGAAGATCCGGGATCCCAAGAGACCCAGTACTTC. Protein product: CASSEDPGSQETQYF.

This rearrangement joins TRBV10-3 to TRBJ2-3; 8 bases map to TRBD2. The CDR3 spans 14 residues. Losses at the gene ends were 5 bases for V and 1 base for J; bases not matched to a gene: 2. Germline V gives CDR1 ENHRY, CDR2 SYGVKD. The CDR3 protein is CAISLLAGTDTQYF. The CDR3 DNA reads TGTGCCATCAGTTTACTAGCGGGCACAGATACGCAGTATTTT.

This chain uses TRBV7-2 with TRBJ2-7; a weak D match, TRBD2 (5 bases). In germline, CDR1 is SGHTA, CDR2 FQGNSA. With 2 bases removed from V and 0 bases from J, the gap between germline ends came to 11 bases. This CDR3 spans 15 amino acids. The CDR3 coding sequence is TGTGCCAGCAGCTTACGTGAGGGAAGCTCCTACGAGCAGTACTTC. This gives the protein CASSLREGSSYEQYF.

The V gene is TRBV5-1, the J gene TRBJ2-3; the match to TRBD2 covers 14 bases. Germline V CDR1 and CDR2: SGHRS, YFSETQ. The V segment lost 2 bases and the J segment 0 bases; nucleotides outside the gene matches: 2. The length of the CDR3 is 17 residues. CDR3: CASSLGTSGGSTDTQYF. DNA of the CDR3: TGCGCCAGCAGCTTAGGGACTAGCGGGGGCAGCACAGATACGCAGTATTTT.

This clone appeared a single time. The rearrangement joins TRBV6-1 to TRBJ2-1, with D possibly being TRBD2 (5 bases). The germline V gene has CDR1 MNHNS and CDR2 SASEGT. The CDR3 is 12 amino acids. Trimming pared 6 bases from V and 9 bases from J, leaving 12 bases between. The CDR3 protein is CASREVRTEQFF. In nucleotides, the CDR3 is TGTGCCAGCAGGGAGGTTCGCACTGAGCAGTTCTTC.

The J gene is TRBJ1-2, the V gene TRBV19, with 11 bases lining up with TRBD1. This CDR3 comprises 15 residues. CDR1 LNHDA and CDR2 SQIVND come from the germline V gene (reference sequence). After removal of 5 bases from V and 4 bases from J, the junction contained 6 bases not matched to a gene. CDR3 sequence reads: CASSPWTGGLYGYTF. The CDR3 coding sequence is TGTGCCAGTAGTCCGTGGACAGGGGGCCTCTATGGCTACACCTTC.

This clone was seen a single time. This chain links TRBV27 with TRBJ1-2; D perhaps matches TRBD1 (5 bases). This CDR3 region has 16 residues. Trimming took off 6 bases at V and 3 bases at J, with 20 bases between the two ends. Germline V lookup: CDR1 MNHEY, CDR2 SMNVEV (reference sequence). CDR3 nucleotide sequence: TGTGCCAGCAGGACCACCAGCATGGGGCCGGACTATGGCTACACCTTC. Translation: CASRTTSMGPDYGYTF.